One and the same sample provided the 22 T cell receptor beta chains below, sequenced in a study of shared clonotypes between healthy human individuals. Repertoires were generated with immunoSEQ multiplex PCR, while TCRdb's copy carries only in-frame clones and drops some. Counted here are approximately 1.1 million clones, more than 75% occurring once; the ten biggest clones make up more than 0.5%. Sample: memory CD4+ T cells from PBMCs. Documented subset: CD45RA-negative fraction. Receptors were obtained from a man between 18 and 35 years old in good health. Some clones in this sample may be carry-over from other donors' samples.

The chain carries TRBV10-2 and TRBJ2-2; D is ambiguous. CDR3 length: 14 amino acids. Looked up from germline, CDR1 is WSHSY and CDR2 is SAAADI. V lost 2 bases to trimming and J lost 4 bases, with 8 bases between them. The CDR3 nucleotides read TGCGCCAGCAGTGAGCCGACCAGCACCGGGGAGCTGTTTTTT. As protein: CASSEPTSTGELFF.

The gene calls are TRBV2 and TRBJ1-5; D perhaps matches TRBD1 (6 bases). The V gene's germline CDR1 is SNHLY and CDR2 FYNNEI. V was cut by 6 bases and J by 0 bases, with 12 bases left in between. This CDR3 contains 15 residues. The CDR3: CASRNRVGSNQPQHF. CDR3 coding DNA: TGTGCCAGCAGAAACAGGGTGGGTAGCAATCAGCCCCAGCATTTT.

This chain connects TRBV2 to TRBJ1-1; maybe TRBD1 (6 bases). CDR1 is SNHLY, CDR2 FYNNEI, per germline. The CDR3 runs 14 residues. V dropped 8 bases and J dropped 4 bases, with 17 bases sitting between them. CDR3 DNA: TGTGCCAGCGAGGGGCAGGCCAGGGGCACTGAAGCTTTCTTT. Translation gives CASEGQARGTEAFF.

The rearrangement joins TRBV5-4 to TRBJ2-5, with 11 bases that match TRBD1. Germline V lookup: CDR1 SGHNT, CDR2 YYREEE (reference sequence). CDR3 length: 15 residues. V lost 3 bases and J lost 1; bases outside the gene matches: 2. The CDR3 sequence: CASSSGTGGQETQYF. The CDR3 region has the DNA TGTGCCAGCAGCTCCGGGACAGGGGGCCAAGAGACCCAGTACTTC.

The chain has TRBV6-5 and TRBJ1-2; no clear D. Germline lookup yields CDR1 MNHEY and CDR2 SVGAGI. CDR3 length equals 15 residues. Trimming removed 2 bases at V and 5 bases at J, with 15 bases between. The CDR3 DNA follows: TGTGCCAGCAGTTACGGGCGGGGAGTAAGATATGGCTACACCTTC. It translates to CASSYGRGVRYGYTF.

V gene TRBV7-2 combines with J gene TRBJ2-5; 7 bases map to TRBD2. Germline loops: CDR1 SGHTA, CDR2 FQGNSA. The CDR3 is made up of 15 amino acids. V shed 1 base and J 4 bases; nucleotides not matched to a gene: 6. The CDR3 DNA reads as TGTGCCAGCAGCTTAGGCGGGGGAGGATCAGAGACCCAGTACTTC. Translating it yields CASSLGGGGSETQYF.

The CDR3 DNA reads as TGTGCCACCAGCCCGGGGGGCGGATACAATGAGCAGTTCTTC. It is translated as CATSPGGGYNEQFF. The V gene is TRBV15, the J gene TRBJ2-1; TRBD2 is a possible D gene (7 bases). The CDR3 totals 14 residues. Per germline, CDR1 LNHNV and CDR2 YYDKDF (reference sequence). V was trimmed by 5 bases and J by 4 bases, leaving 12 bases between them. The variable domain in full, with the rest retrieved from reference TRBV15 and TRBJ2-1, is DAMVIQNPRYQVTQFGKPVTLSCSQTLNHNVMYWYQQKSSQAPKLLFHYYDKDFNNEADTPDNFQSRRPNTSFCFLDIRSPGLGDTAMYLCATSPGGGYNEQFFGPGTRLTVL.

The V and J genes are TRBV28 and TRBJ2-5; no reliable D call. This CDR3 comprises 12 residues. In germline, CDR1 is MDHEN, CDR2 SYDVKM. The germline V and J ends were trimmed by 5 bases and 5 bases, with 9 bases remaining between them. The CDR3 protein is CASSPAVETQYF. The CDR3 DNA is TGTGCCAGCAGTCCTGCGGTTGAGACCCAGTACTTC.

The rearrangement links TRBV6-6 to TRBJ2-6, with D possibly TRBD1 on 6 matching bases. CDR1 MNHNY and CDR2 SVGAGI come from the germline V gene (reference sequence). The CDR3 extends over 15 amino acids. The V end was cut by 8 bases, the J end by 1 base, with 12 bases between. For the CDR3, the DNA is TGTGCCAGCCAGGGGCTCGGGTCTGGGGCCAACGTCCTGACTTTC. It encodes CASQGLGSGANVLTF.

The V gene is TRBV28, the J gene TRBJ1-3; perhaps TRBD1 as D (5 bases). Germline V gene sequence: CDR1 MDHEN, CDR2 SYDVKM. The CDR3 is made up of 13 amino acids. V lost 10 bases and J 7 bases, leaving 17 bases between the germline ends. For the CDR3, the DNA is TGTGCCACCCGATCCGGGGGACGGAACACCATATATTTT. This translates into CATRSGGRNTIYF.

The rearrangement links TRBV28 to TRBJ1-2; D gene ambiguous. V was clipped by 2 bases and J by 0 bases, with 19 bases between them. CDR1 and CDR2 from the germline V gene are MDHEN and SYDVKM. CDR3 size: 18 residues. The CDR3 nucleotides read TGTGCCAGCAGTTTAAGGTCTCCTGTCGGCCGGGCTAACTATGGCTACACCTTC. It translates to CASSLRSPVGRANYGYTF.

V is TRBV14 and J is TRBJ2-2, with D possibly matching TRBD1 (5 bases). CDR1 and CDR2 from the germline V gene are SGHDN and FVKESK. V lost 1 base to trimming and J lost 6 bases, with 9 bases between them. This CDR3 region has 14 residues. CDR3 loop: CASSQVRGAGELFF. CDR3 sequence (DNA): TGTGCCAGCAGCCAAGTTAGGGGTGCCGGGGAGCTGTTTTTT.

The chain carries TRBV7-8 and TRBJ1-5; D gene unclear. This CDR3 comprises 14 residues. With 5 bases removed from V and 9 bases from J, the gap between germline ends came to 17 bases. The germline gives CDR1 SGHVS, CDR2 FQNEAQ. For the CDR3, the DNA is TGTGCCAGCAGCCCCGTGACCCAGGAGTGGCCCCAGCATTTT. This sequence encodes CASSPVTQEWPQHF.

The CDR3 region is CASSPRPGGTSSYEQYF. The CDR3 DNA is TGTGCCAGCAGCCCCCGACCCGGCGGGACTAGCTCCTACGAGCAGTACTTC. The chain recombines TRBV7-2 with TRBJ2-7; 8 nucleotides line up with TRBD2. From germline, CDR1 is SGHTA and CDR2 FQGNSA. The CDR3 contains 17 residues. J was trimmed by 0 bases and V by 5 bases; bases with no gene match: 12.

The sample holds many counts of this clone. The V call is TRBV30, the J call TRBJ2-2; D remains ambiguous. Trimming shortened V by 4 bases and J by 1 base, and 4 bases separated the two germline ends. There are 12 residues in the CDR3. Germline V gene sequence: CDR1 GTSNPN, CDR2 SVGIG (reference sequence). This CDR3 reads CAWNENTGELFF. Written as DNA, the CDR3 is TGTGCCTGGAATGAGAACACCGGGGAGCTGTTTTTT.

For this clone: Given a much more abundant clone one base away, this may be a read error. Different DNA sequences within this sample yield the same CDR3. The CDR3 reads CASRGQSNQPQHF. The CDR3 bases are TGTGCCAGCAGGGGACAGAGCAATCAGCCCCAGCATTTT. The chain carries TRBV2 and TRBJ1-5; 7 nucleotides align to TRBD1. Trimming at V came to 6 bases and at J to 1 base, leaving 0 bases not matched to a gene. The CDR3 contains 13 residues. Germline V CDR1 and CDR2: SNHLY, FYNNEI.

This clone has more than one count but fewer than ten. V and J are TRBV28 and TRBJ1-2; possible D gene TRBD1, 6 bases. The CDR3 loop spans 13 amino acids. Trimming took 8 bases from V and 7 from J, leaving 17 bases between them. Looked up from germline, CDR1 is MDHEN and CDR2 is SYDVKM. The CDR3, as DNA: TGTGCCAGCGCGAAACAGGGTGTTAGTGGCTACACCTTC. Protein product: CASAKQGVSGYTF.

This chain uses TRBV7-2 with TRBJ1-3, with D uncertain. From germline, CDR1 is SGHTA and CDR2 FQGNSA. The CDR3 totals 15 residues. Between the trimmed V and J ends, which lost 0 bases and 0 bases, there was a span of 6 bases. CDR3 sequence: CASSLAPGSGNTIYF. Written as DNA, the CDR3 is TGTGCCAGCAGCTTAGCCCCAGGCTCTGGAAACACCATATATTTT.

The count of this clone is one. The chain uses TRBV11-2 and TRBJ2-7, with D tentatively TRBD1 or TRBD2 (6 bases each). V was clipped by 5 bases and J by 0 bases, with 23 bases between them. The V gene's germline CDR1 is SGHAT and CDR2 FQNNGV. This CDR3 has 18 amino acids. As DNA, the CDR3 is TGTGCCAGCAGCCTTAACACCGGCCCGGGGGCCATCTCCTACGAGCAGTACTTC. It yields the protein CASSLNTGPGAISYEQYF.

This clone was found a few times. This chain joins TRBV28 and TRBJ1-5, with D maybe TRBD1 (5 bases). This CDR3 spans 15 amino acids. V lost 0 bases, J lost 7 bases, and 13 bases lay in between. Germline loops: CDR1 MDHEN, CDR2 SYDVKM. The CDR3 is CASSLWGGRVQPQHF. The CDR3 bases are TGTGCCAGCAGTTTATGGGGGGGGAGAGTCCAGCCCCAGCATTTT.

CDR3 nucleotides: TGTGCCAGCAGTTTACCTGGACTACCGAACACCGGGGAGCTGTTTTTT. This encodes CASSLPGLPNTGELFF. The chain employs TRBV28 and TRBJ2-2, with D possibly matching TRBD2 (6 bases). CDR1 MDHEN and CDR2 SYDVKM come from the germline V gene. The V gene lost 2 bases and the J gene lost 0 bases, with 10 bases spanning the gap. The CDR3 sequence is 16 residues long.

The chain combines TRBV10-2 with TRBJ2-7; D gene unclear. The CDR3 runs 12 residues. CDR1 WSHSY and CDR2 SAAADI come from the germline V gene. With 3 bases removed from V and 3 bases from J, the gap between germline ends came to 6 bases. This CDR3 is CASSDWDYEQYF. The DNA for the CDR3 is TGCGCCAGCAGTGATTGGGACTACGAGCAGTACTTC.